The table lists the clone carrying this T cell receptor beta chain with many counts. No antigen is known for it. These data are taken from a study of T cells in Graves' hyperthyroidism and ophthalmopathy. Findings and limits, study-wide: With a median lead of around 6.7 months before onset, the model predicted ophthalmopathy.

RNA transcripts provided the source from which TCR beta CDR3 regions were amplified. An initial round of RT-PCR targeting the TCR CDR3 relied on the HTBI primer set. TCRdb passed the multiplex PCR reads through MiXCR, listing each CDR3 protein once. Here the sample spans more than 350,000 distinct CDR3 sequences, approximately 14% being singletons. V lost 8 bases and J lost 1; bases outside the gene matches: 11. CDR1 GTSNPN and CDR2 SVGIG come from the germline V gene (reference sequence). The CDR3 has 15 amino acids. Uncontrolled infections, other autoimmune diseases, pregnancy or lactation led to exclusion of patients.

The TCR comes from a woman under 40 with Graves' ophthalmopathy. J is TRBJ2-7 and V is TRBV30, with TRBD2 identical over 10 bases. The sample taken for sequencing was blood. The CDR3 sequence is CAHGVPSGGSYEQYF. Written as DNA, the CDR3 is TGTGCCCATGGAGTCCCTAGCGGGGGTTCCTACGAGCAGTACTTC. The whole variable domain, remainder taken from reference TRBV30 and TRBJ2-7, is SQTIHQWPATLVQPVGSPLSLECTVEGTSNPNLYWYRQAAGRGLQLLFYSVGIGQISSEVPQNLSASRPQDRQFILSSKKLLLSDSGFYLCAHGVPSGGSYEQYFGPGTRLTVT.